What follows describes a single T cell receptor (beta chain). Authors' processing steps: Reference gene primers were amplified, and this amplification served to estimate nucleated cell counts. Repertoires were generated with immunoSEQ multiplex PCR, while TCRdb's copy carries only in-frame clones and drops some. Clonal size and the V and J genes are those of that table, whereas D and trimming came from the DNA. Altogether 180,000 or so clones are present, approximately 89% being singletons, with the ten largest covering 2.5%. The data derive from a study of blood T cell repertoires in COVID-19. Study-wide background: Samples came from the United States, Italy and Spain, spanning acute and convalescent COVID-19. The analysed material was cDNA or gDNA that came from T cells, B-cell-depleted T cells, or PBMCs.

The CDR3 contains 14 residues. The germline gives CDR1 SNHLY, CDR2 FYNNEI. The V gene end was trimmed by 11 bases and the J gene end by 2 bases; junction bases not matched to a gene: 7. This TCR was recovered from a man aged 40-49 years with active or convalescent COVID-19. Sequenced sample: peripheral blood. The chain couples TRBV2 to TRBJ2-5, with 11 bases fitting TRBD1. CDR3 bases: TGTGCCTCCCCCGGGACAGGGGGTCAAGAGACCCAGTACTTC. Its translation is CASPGTGGQETQYF.